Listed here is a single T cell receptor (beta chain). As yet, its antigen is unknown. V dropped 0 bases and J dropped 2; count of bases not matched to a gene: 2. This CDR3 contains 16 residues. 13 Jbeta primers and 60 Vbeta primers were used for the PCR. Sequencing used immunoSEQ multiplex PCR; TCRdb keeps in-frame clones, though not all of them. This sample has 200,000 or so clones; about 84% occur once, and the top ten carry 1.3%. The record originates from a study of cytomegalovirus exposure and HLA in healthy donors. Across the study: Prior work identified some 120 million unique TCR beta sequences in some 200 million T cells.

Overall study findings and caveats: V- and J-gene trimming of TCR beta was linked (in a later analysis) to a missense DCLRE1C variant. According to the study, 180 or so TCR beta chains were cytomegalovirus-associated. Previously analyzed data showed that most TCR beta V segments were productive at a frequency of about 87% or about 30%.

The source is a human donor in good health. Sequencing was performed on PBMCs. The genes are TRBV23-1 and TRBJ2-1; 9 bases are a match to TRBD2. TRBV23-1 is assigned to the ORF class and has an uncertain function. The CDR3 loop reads CASSQSSSGAYNEQFF. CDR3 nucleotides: TGCGCCAGCAGTCAATCTTCTAGCGGGGCCTACAATGAGCAGTTCTTC.